One and the same sample provided the 14 T cell receptor beta chains below, sequenced in a study of blood T cell repertoires in COVID-19. The assay was immunoSEQ multiplex PCR, and TCRdb's table has in-frame clones only and misses some. The sample contains about 480,000 clones, roughly 90% of which appear only once. Material for sequencing was PBMCs or T cells enriched from blood (not recorded which). These TCRs come from a woman between 40 and 50 years old who had recovered from COVID-19.

The V call is TRBV2, the J call TRBJ2-1; 7 positions match TRBD2. Trimming took 11 bases from V and 5 from J; bases not matched to a gene: 12. The germline V gene encodes CDR1 SNHLY and CDR2 FYNNEI. This CDR3 has 14 residues. This chain's CDR3 is CAGNPGLRDNEQFF. DNA of the CDR3: TGTGCCGGGAACCCGGGACTACGTGACAATGAGCAGTTCTTC.

The CDR3 nucleotides are TGTGCCAGCAGCCCGTCTAGCGGGAGTCGGACAGATACGCAGTATTTT. This sequence encodes CASSPSSGSRTDTQYF. This chain joins TRBV7-2 and TRBJ2-3, with 10 bases aligning to TRBD2. This CDR3 spans 16 amino acids. Germline values: CDR1 SGHTA, CDR2 FQGNSA. Trimming at V came to 5 bases and at J to 3 bases, leaving 8 bases not matched to a gene.

This chain uses TRBV10-1 with TRBJ1-1; D gene uncertain. Germline CDR1 and CDR2: WNHNN and SYGVQD (reference sequence). V dropped 5 bases and J dropped 1 base, with 8 bases sitting between them. The length of the CDR3 is 13 residues. CDR3 coding DNA: TGCGCCAGCAGTCCCGGCGGGAACACTGAAGCTTTCTTT. Protein sequence: CASSPGGNTEAFF.

The table lists this clone with a count of one. The chain uses TRBV18 and TRBJ1-4; no definite D call. Trimming cost V 3 bases and J 3 bases, with 17 bases left between them. The germline V gene encodes CDR1 KGHSH and CDR2 LQKENI. The CDR3 loop spans 17 amino acids. The CDR3 DNA reads TGTGCCAGCTCACCCTGGGGAGCTGAGTTGGCTAATGAAAAACTGTTTTTT. Residues: CASSPWGAELANEKLFF.

This chain connects TRBV6-1 to TRBJ1-2, with D maybe TRBD1 (6 bases). The CDR3 is 15 residues long. From germline, CDR1 is MNHNS and CDR2 SASEGT. Trimming stripped 1 base from V and 8 bases from J, with 17 bases between. DNA for the CDR3: TGTGCCAGCAGTGAAGTTGAGGGGAGAGGGGGAGGCTACACCTTC. Its translation: CASSEVEGRGGGYTF.

V usage is TRBV19 and J usage is TRBJ2-1; TRBD2 matches 10 bases. V was pared by 0 bases and J by 6 bases, with 5 bases of the junction left unmatched. Germline-derived CDR1 and CDR2 are LNHDA and SQIVND (reference sequence). The CDR3 sequence is 16 residues long. This chain's CDR3 is CASSIELAGPTNEQFF. The CDR3 DNA reads TGTGCCAGTAGTATAGAACTAGCGGGACCAACCAATGAGCAGTTCTTC.

The genes are TRBV3-1 (or the pseudogene TRBV3-2) and TRBJ2-5; 8 nucleotides match TRBD2. With V trimmed by 6 bases and J by 3 bases, 12 bases remained unmatched. In germline, CDR1 is LGHDT, CDR2 YNNKEL (reference sequence). The CDR3 extends over 16 amino acids. CDR3 residues: CASSPLVAGRKETQYF. CDR3 DNA sequence: TGTGCCAGCAGTCCTTTGGTAGCGGGAAGGAAAGAGACCCAGTACTTC.

The chain employs TRBV9 and TRBJ1-2, with a weak D call TRBD1 (5 bases). CDR1 SGDLS and CDR2 YYNGEE come from the germline V gene. CDR3 length: 14 amino acids. V was pared by 1 base and J by 8 bases, with 15 bases between. Here the CDR3 reads CASSVTPGGSGYTF. The CDR3 nucleotides are TGTGCCAGCAGCGTAACACCGGGGGGGAGCGGCTACACCTTC.

Turning to this clone: The missing conserved phenylalanine or tryptophan at the end of this CDR3 makes a read error likely. Because the CDR3's place on the DNA is in doubt, the DNA is left out and the CDR3 is given as listed by TCRdb. The CDR3 sequence is CASSPGQGEAANA. The rearrangement links TRBV18 to TRBJ2-7; TRBD1, the D gene given by the table, was not confirmed from the DNA. The CDR3 extends over 13 residues, inclusive of both ends. CDR1 is KGHSH and CDR2 is LQKENI in the germline V gene.

This chain links TRBV6-5 with TRBJ1-5; TRBD1 aligns across 7 bases. The CDR3 has 15 residues. The V gene end was trimmed by 6 bases and the J gene end by 0 bases; junction bases not matched to a gene: 5. Per the germline V gene, CDR1 is MNHEY and CDR2 is SVGAGI. The CDR3 coding sequence is TGTGCCAGCAGCTGGGACAGATCTAGCAATCAGCCCCAGCATTTT. Its protein product is CASSWDRSSNQPQHF.

The chain couples TRBV9 to TRBJ2-3; a possible D gene is TRBD2 (6 bases). Trimming shortened V by 0 bases and J by 6 bases, and 17 bases separated the two germline ends. Germline V gene data show CDR1 as SGDLS and CDR2 as YYNGEE. CDR3 length: 16 residues. In DNA, the CDR3 is TGTGCCAGCAGCGTAGGCGGGGTCCCCGGCAGGGATACGCAGTATTTT. Its translation: CASSVGGVPGRDTQYF.

This rearrangement joins TRBV9 to TRBJ1-1, with TRBD1 identical over 8 bases. The trim removed 4 bases at V and 9 bases at J, leaving 14 bases unmatched. The CDR3 has 15 residues. Germline CDR1 and CDR2: SGDLS and YYNGEE. The CDR3 DNA is TGTGCCAGCAGCACCGGACAGGGCAACCACCAAAAAGCTTTCTTT. As protein: CASSTGQGNHQKAFF.

The chain links TRBV6-2 or TRBV6-3 to TRBJ2-3; 12 bases map to TRBD2. The V gene's germline CDR1 is MNHEY and CDR2 SVGEGT. V shed 4 bases, J shed 6 bases, and the junction held 5 bases outside the gene matches. The CDR3 has 15 amino acids. This chain's CDR3 is CASSSWTSGEDTQYF. DNA of the CDR3: TGTGCCAGCAGTTCGTGGACTAGCGGGGAGGATACGCAGTATTTT.

The chain joins TRBV19 to TRBJ2-2, with a tentative D call TRBD1 (5 bases). Per germline, CDR1 LNHDA and CDR2 SQIVND (reference sequence). This CDR3 comprises 13 residues. V lost 6 bases to trimming and J lost 4 bases, with 9 bases between them. CDR3 region: CASRTASTGELFF. CDR3 DNA sequence: TGTGCCAGTAGGACAGCTAGCACCGGGGAGCTGTTTTTT.